A selection of T cell receptor beta chains follows, all from one sample in a study of T-cell memory formation after mild COVID-19. TCRdb reprocessed the 5' RACE reads via MiXCR and lists one record per CDR3 protein. This sample carries 190,000 or so distinct CDR3 sequences, about a fifth of them seen once, and the ten largest clones take 20% to 25%. Source material: PBMCs or a T cell subset sorted from them (not recorded which). The receptor source for this set is an adult woman who had mild COVID-19 (a few samples of this study predate the infection). Cell type and time point are not known. CDR3s include the opening cysteine and the closing phenylalanine or tryptophan. D genes are given only for firm matches. Rows may omit the clone size; those that give it use once, few, many or a size class.

j_call clone_size d_call v_call cdr3_aa
TRBJ2-2 - - TRBV12-3/TRBV12-4 CASRLGPGELFF
TRBJ1-1 few TRBD1 TRBV19 CASSPQGDTEAFF
TRBJ2-2 few - TRBV7-3 CASSLMGGDGSGELFF
TRBJ2-3 - - TRBV15 CATSRAADTQYF
TRBJ2-3 - TRBD2 TRBV7-9 CALIKWSGRPDTQYF
TRBJ2-7 many - TRBV12-3/TRBV12-4 CASSLFGGSYEQYF
TRBJ2-1 few TRBD1 TRBV15 CATSAEKTGVDNEQFF
TRBJ1-6 few - TRBV27 CASSLGQNSPLHF
TRBJ2-7 few TRBD2 TRBV9 CASSVGLADSYEQYF
TRBJ2-3 - - TRBV15 CATSRDGRSDTQYF
TRBJ2-7 once TRBD2 TRBV7-9 CASGGGPYEQYF
TRBJ1-1 - - TRBV10-2 CASSQAEMNTEAFF
TRBJ2-1 few - TRBV7-6 CASSLEGRNEQFF
TRBJ1-1 - - TRBV14 CASSQDGGLGARAEAFF
TRBJ2-7 - - TRBV4-1 CASSPNHTYEQYF
TRBJ2-3 - - TRBV29-1 CSVDYSDTDTQYF
TRBJ2-7 few - TRBV7-2 CASSPESEQYF
TRBJ2-2 few - TRBV9 CASMTGNTGELFF
TRBJ2-1 - - TRBV5-6 CASSLGKVQQFF
TRBJ2-7 - - TRBV4-1 CDSSRASGGTYEQYF
TRBJ2-3 - - TRBV6-2/TRBV6-3 CASSLRLFTSSLAETDTQYF
TRBJ2-7 - - TRBV27 CASSLQVSYEQYF
TRBJ2-5 many - TRBV5-1 CASSLDPGTVETQYF
TRBJ1-1 - - TRBV7-3 CASSLVPGANLNTEAFF
TRBJ2-7 - TRBD2 TRBV7-9 CASSPGLGSGYEQYF
TRBJ2-3 few - TRBV6-5 CASSESGPWDTDTQYF
TRBJ2-7 many - TRBV12-3/TRBV12-4 CASSLTPYEQYF
TRBJ2-5 - - TRBV7-9 CASSLLGSGKETQYF
TRBJ2-1 - TRBD2 TRBV2 CASSRLAEYNEQFF
TRBJ2-1 few - TRBV5-1 CASSSGPLGYNEQFF
TRBJ2-1 few TRBD1 TRBV9 CASSTSGGKIYEQFF
TRBJ2-3 few - TRBV20-1 CSARAGSSTDTQYF
TRBJ1-4 - - TRBV6-6 CASSYPFRENEKLFF
TRBJ1-1 - - TRBV6-5 CASSERESDTEAFF
TRBJ2-7 - - TRBV7-9 CASSRFDEQYF
TRBJ2-3 - - TRBV20-1 CSARLYRAPSTDTQYF
TRBJ1-1 - - TRBV3-1 CASSQEGRAGVEAFF
TRBJ2-1 few TRBD2 TRBV4-3 CASSQAVRVAGGNEQFF
TRBJ2-1 few TRBD2 TRBV6-4 CASSDTSGSSEQFF
TRBJ2-5 - TRBD1 TRBV7-9 CASSLEQGFQETQYF
TRBJ2-1 - - TRBV12-3/TRBV12-4 CASSLASRDEQFF
TRBJ1-1 few - TRBV29-1 CSVEDWGGEDTEDFF
TRBJ2-7 few TRBD1 TRBV5-1 CASSWDRGEQYF
TRBJ1-1 - TRBD1 TRBV19 CASSHSTGAFTEAFF
TRBJ2-3 few TRBD2 TRBV12-3/TRBV12-4 CASSLSLAGGTDTQYF
TRBJ2-1 - TRBD1 TRBV7-6 CASSSGRPGGRGNEQFF
TRBJ1-1 few - TRBV9 CASSVDLGYTEAFF
TRBJ1-1 once - TRBV9 CASNRGNTEAFF
TRBJ2-7 - TRBD1 TRBV15 CATSAGQGATTYEQYF
TRBJ2-1 few - TRBV6-5 CATHPGNNEQFF
TRBJ1-1 many - TRBV5-1 CASSLADTEAFF